One and the same sample provided the 26 T cell receptor beta chains below, sequenced in a study of identical twins. TCRdb fed the 5' RACE reads into MiXCR, producing one record per CDR3 protein. The sample has 1.5 million to 2 million distinct CDR3 sequences, under 35% seen once. The sequenced sample was cord blood. These receptors all come from a newborn girl in good health.

Only a few counts were recorded for this clonotype. The J gene is TRBJ2-5, the V gene TRBV20-1; 7 nucleotides match TRBD2. V trimming: 6 bases; J trimming: 3 bases; junction bases outside the gene matches: 10. From germline, CDR1 is DFQATT and CDR2 SNEGSKA (reference sequence). This CDR3 is 14 amino acids long. The CDR3 sequence is CSATGLTRKETQYF. CDR3 coding DNA: TGCAGTGCCACGGGACTAACCCGAAAAGAGACCCAGTACTTC.

Ten or more counts support this clonotype. The DNA of the CDR3 is TGTGCCAGCTTCGCTAGCGGTAGCTCCTACGAGCAGTACTTC. It is translated as CASFASGSSYEQYF. The chain uses TRBV28 and TRBJ2-7, with 7 bases aligning to TRBD2. V dropped 8 bases and J dropped 0; count of bases not matched to a gene: 7. Germline V gene lookup returns CDR1 MDHEN and CDR2 SYDVKM. This CDR3 comprises 14 residues.

This rearrangement joins TRBV20-1 to TRBJ2-5, with D possibly being TRBD1 (6 bases). This CDR3 region has 13 residues. V was pared by 2 bases and J by 9 bases, with 16 bases between. Germline loops: CDR1 DFQATT, CDR2 SNEGSKA (reference sequence). The DNA for the CDR3 is TGCAGTGCTAGACCGCAGGGGCACGAGTCCCAGTACTTC. As protein: CSARPQGHESQYF.

The rearrangement links TRBV2 to TRBJ1-2, with 7 bases lining up with TRBD1. Germline CDR1 and CDR2: SNHLY and FYNNEI. The CDR3 has 14 amino acids. J gave up 4 bases and V 6 bases, and 8 bases lay outside the gene matches. The CDR3 sequence is CASRDQGVGYGYTF. DNA of the CDR3: TGTGCCAGCAGGGACCAGGGGGTGGGCTATGGCTACACCTTC. The full variable domain, rest sourced from reference TRBV2 and TRBJ1-2, is EPEVTQTPSHQVTQMGQEVILRCVPISNHLYFYWYRQILGQKVEFLVSFYNNEISEKSEIFDDQFSVERPDGSNFTLKIRSTKLEDSAMYFCASRDQGVGYGYTFGSGTRLTVV.

The CDR3 region is CSARGGHEQFF. In nucleotides, the CDR3 is TGCAGTGCTAGGGGGGGGCATGAGCAGTTCTTC. This chain links TRBV20-1 with TRBJ2-1, with D perhaps TRBD2 (7 bases). Between the trimmed V and J ends, which lost 3 bases and 8 bases, there was a span of 8 bases. CDR3 length equals 11 residues. Germline CDR1 and CDR2: DFQATT and SNEGSKA (reference sequence).

The chain joins TRBV10-3 to TRBJ2-1; TRBD2 matches 7 bases. Germline CDR1 and CDR2: ENHRY and SYGVKD. The CDR3 is 16 residues long. V lost 0 bases to trimming and J lost 6 bases; unmatched junction nucleotides: 8. CDR3 sequence: CAISESTSMAFNEQFF. The CDR3 bases are TGTGCCATCAGTGAGTCGACTAGCATGGCCTTCAATGAGCAGTTCTTC.

The chain is built from TRBV6-1 and TRBJ1-5, with TRBD1 as a possible D gene (5 bases). Deletions cut 2 bases from V and 0 bases from J, with 11 bases between. Germline CDR1 MNHNS, CDR2 SASEGT. The CDR3 is 16 amino acids. Here the CDR3 reads CASSERRGYSNQPQHF. The CDR3 region has the DNA TGTGCCAGCAGTGAAAGGAGGGGATATAGCAATCAGCCCCAGCATTTT.

The chain has TRBV20-1 and TRBJ1-2, with D possibly TRBD1 on 6 matching bases. This CDR3 is 14 amino acids long. Trimming pared 1 base from V and 2 bases from J, leaving 11 bases between. Germline V lookup: CDR1 DFQATT, CDR2 SNEGSKA (reference sequence). The CDR3 is CSARAATGNYGYTF. CDR3 bases: TGCAGTGCTAGAGCGGCAACAGGGAACTATGGCTACACCTTC.

This clonotype has a handful of counts. The V and J genes are TRBV12-5 and TRBJ2-7; D possibly corresponds to TRBD2 (6 bases). The CDR3 runs 17 residues. Germline CDR1 reads LGHNT; CDR2 reads FRNRAP. V lost 5 bases, J lost 0 bases, and 20 bases lay in between. The CDR3 reads CASGPRDSYKHSYEQYF. In nucleotides, the CDR3 is TGTGCTAGTGGTCCCCGGGACTCCTATAAACACTCCTACGAGCAGTACTTC.

This chain uses TRBV10-2 with TRBJ2-7; TRBD2 agrees at 10 bases. This CDR3 is built from 15 residues. Germline V CDR1 and CDR2: WSHSY, SAAADI. Germline trimming cut 6 bases from V and 10 bases from J; bases unmatched to any gene: 15. CDR3 in DNA: TGCGCCAGCAGAACCCTAGCGGGGGATCGAGTGATCCAGTACTTC. Encoded protein: CASRTLAGDRVIQYF.

The chain couples TRBV5-6 to TRBJ2-5; D gene ambiguous. CDR3 length: 16 amino acids. Germline V gene data show CDR1 as SGHDT and CDR2 as YYEEEE. V was trimmed by 3 bases and J by 11 bases, leaving 26 bases between them. The CDR3 spells CASSSRTPLSYNGQYF. The CDR3 coding sequence is TGTGCCAGCAGCTCGCGGACCCCTCTCTCCTACAATGGGCAGTACTTC.

This clonotype was detected only a few times. A read error is possible here, since a much larger clone lies one base away. The chain uses TRBV10-3 and TRBJ1-2; tentatively, D is TRBD1 (5 bases). Trimming shortened V by 6 bases and J by 0 bases, and 8 bases separated the two germline ends. The CDR3 is made up of 13 amino acids. Germline-derived CDR1 and CDR2 are ENHRY and SYGVKD. CDR3 protein: CAISSDTNYGYTF. As DNA, the CDR3 is TGTGCCATCAGCTCGGACACTAACTATGGCTACACCTTC.

This clonotype was detected a few times. V is TRBV20-1 and J is TRBJ1-5; weak D call: TRBD1 (5 bases). This CDR3 has 14 residues. V lost 2 bases and J lost 5, with 13 bases in between. Per the germline V gene, CDR1 is DFQATT and CDR2 is SNEGSKA (reference sequence). Here the CDR3 reads CSARRGTGHQPQHF. In nucleotides, the CDR3 is TGCAGTGCTAGACGCGGGACGGGGCATCAGCCCCAGCATTTT.

The chain joins TRBV4-1 to TRBJ2-5; D gene unclear. The J call may be wrong; the DNA end is better matched by TRBJ2-1. The V gene's germline CDR1 is MGHRA and CDR2 YSYEKL. This CDR3 is built from 16 residues. The CDR3 reads CASSQGPHSYQETQFF. For the CDR3, the DNA is TGCGCCAGCAGCCAAGGGCCCCACTCTTACCAAGAGACCCAGTTCTTC.

The rearrangement links TRBV7-6 to TRBJ2-1; 11 positions agree with TRBD2. This CDR3 is built from 18 residues. J lost 4 bases, V lost 0 bases, and 8 bases had no gene match. Looked up from germline, CDR1 is SGHVS and CDR2 is FNYEAQ. The CDR3 is CASSLAISASGGYNEQFF. DNA for the CDR3: TGTGCCAGCAGCTTAGCGATATCAGCTAGCGGGGGGTACAATGAGCAGTTCTTC.

This clonotype was observed a few times. The V and J genes are TRBV5-1 and TRBJ2-1; tentative D call: TRBD2 (5 bases). Germline V gives CDR1 SGHRS, CDR2 YFSETQ. V was shortened by 1 base and J by 2 bases, with 13 bases between the two germline ends. This CDR3 has 16 amino acids. In nucleotides, the CDR3 is TGCGCCAGCAGCTTGTATCACCAGCGGCCCTACAATGAGCAGTTCTTC. This codes for CASSLYHQRPYNEQFF.

This clonotype came up a few times. This chain links TRBV20-1 with TRBJ2-1, with D tentatively TRBD2 (5 bases). The J call is in doubt because the DNA end fits TRBJ2-7 better. CDR1 and CDR2 from the germline V gene are DFQATT and SNEGSKA (reference sequence). CDR3 size: 13 residues. CDR3 sequence: CSAAGSSYNEQYF. Written as DNA, the CDR3 is TGCAGTGCTGCGGGTAGCTCCTACAATGAGCAGTACTTC.

This rearrangement joins TRBV11-2 to TRBJ2-2, with D possibly TRBD1 on 5 matching bases. The V end lost 3 bases, the J end lost 0 bases, and 14 bases lay between the germline ends. This CDR3 comprises 17 residues. Germline V gene sequence: CDR1 SGHAT, CDR2 FQNNGV. DNA for the CDR3: TGTGCCAGCAGCTTTCCCTGGACACCCGCGAACACCGGGGAGCTGTTTTTT. Encoded protein: CASSFPWTPANTGELFF.

About this clonotype: One junction end disagrees with the germline gene, perhaps due to a read error. This chain joins TRBV7-7 and TRBJ2-1; D is uncertain. Germline CDR1 and CDR2: SSHAT and FNYEAQ (reference sequence). The CDR3 contains 13 residues. The CDR3, as DNA: TGTGCTAGCAGCGCTAAGGAGCGTAGTGGGCAGTTCTTC. Encoded protein: CASSAKERSGQFF.

This clonotype was seen at least ten times. This rearrangement joins TRBV29-1 to TRBJ2-5; 7 positions agree with TRBD1. The trim removed 5 bases at V and 11 bases at J, leaving 14 bases unmatched. The CDR3 has 13 residues. CDR1 SQVTM and CDR2 ANQGSEA come from the germline V gene. The DNA for the CDR3 is TGCAGCGTTAGGGACAGTAATACGTGGGAGCAGTACTTC. Translating gives CSVRDSNTWEQYF.

This clonotype was detected a few times. The rearrangement uses TRBV12-3 or TRBV12-4 and TRBJ1-1; D is undetermined. V was pared by 3 bases and J by 1 base, with 9 bases between. This CDR3 contains 14 residues. This chain's CDR3 is CASSFKQQNTEAFF. DNA for the CDR3: TGTGCCAGCAGTTTCAAGCAGCAGAACACTGAAGCTTTCTTT.

The CDR3, as DNA: TGTGCCAGCAGCCCCCTACGCAGTCACGAGCAGTACTTC. Protein: CASSPLRSHEQYF. V gene TRBV7-9 combines with J gene TRBJ2-5, with unresolved D. The DNA end is a closer match to TRBJ2-7, so the J assignment may be wrong. CDR1 is SEHNR and CDR2 is FQNEAQ in the germline V gene (reference sequence). The CDR3 length is 13 residues.

This clonotype was seen a few times. The chain carries TRBV15 and TRBJ2-3; D call uncertain. Germline CDR1 LNHNV, CDR2 YYDKDF (reference sequence). Trimming cost V 0 bases and J 7 bases, with 8 bases left between them. The CDR3 runs to 13 residues. The CDR3 protein is CATSRDMVYTQYF. As DNA, the CDR3 is TGTGCCACCAGCAGAGATATGGTTTATACGCAGTATTTT.

The table lists this clonotype with a few counts. The genes are TRBV7-2 and TRBJ1-1; a weak D match, TRBD1 (6 bases). The germline V gene encodes CDR1 SGHTA and CDR2 FQGNSA. CDR3 length: 15 amino acids. V was pared by 0 bases and J by 0 bases, with 8 bases between. CDR3 sequence: CASSLARTVNTEAFF. The DNA of the CDR3 is TGTGCCAGCAGCTTAGCGAGGACAGTGAACACTGAAGCTTTCTTT.

This rearrangement joins TRBV9 to TRBJ1-2; possibly TRBD1 for D (5 bases). The germline CDR1 and CDR2 sequences are SGDLS and YYNGEE. Trimming pared 0 bases from V and 8 bases from J, leaving 17 bases between. The CDR3 totals 15 residues. In DNA, the CDR3 is TGTGCCAGCAGCGTAGCTGTCCTTCCACGGGGGGGCTACACCTTC. Translating it yields CASSVAVLPRGGYTF.

V gene TRBV6-1 combines with J gene TRBJ1-1; 10 bases are a match to TRBD1. Germline V gene sequence: CDR1 MNHNS, CDR2 SASEGT. CDR3 length: 14 residues. The ends lost 6 bases at V and 7 bases at J; junction bases unmatched: 8. CDR3 sequence reads: CASRADRGRGEAFF. The CDR3 bases are TGTGCCAGCAGAGCTGACAGGGGGCGAGGTGAAGCTTTCTTT.